This TCR beta chain was recorded in a study of neurological immune-mediated disorders. Study-wide results and caveats: Whereas HTLV-1-associated myelopathy showed the most TCR clonal expansion, multiple sclerosis showed the least, with levels below those of healthy controls. Expanded clones shared no identical CDR3 amino acid sequences across subjects, which suggested private TCR-beta repertoires in all groups.

Germline CDR1 is SGHTA and CDR2 is FQGNSA. This CDR3 region has 17 residues. V lost 2 bases to trimming and J lost 7 bases, with 21 bases between them. Each TCR transcript was tagged with a 10-nucleotide random UMI during 5'RACE. MiXCR, applied by TCRdb to the 5' RACE reads, yields one record per CDR3 protein. The table includes roughly 48,000 distinct CDR3 sequences, 13% detected once. As to time point: longitudinal time-point 2. The unsorted libraries were prepared from 2 million PBMCs (stored at -80 C). This clonotype showed up many times. No antigen is known for it. This TCR derives from a male donor with HTLV-1-associated myelopathy (HAM/TSP). The V gene is TRBV7-2, the J gene TRBJ2-1, with D perhaps assigned TRBD1 or TRBD2 (5 bases each). Sequencing used PBMCs. CDR3 DNA: TGTGCCAGCAGCTTACGAGCCCGGGGTGGGGGAGTAAATGAGCAGTTCTTC. It codes for CASSLRARGGGVNEQFF.